Sequencing of this T cell receptor beta chain was carried out in a study of blood T cell repertoires in COVID-19. About the research overall: T cells, B-cell-depleted T cells, or PBMCs provided the cDNA or gDNA that served as material.

Enrollees, roughly 18 to 90 years old, lived in 24 US areas. In assigning cohorts, the study relied on participant-reported clinical history. Recovered status applied to Cohort 3 donors who had two consecutive negative PCRs. It also applied to those with clearance or with symptom resolution. Generated by immunoSEQ multiplex PCR, the TCRdb table keeps only in-frame clones and is missing some. The sample consists of about 200,000 clones, around 90% of them appearing once. This CDR3 is 15 amino acids long. CDR1 and CDR2 from the germline V gene are MNHEY and SMNVEV (reference sequence). V lost 4 bases and J lost 3, with 15 bases in between.

This sequence joins TRBV27 and TRBJ1-2, with D perhaps TRBD1 (6 bases). The receptor's source is a woman younger than 45 who had recovered from COVID-19. Sequenced sample: PBMCs or T cells enriched from blood (not recorded which). For the CDR3, the DNA is TGTGCCAGCAGTTACCTGCGACAGGCACACTATGGCTACACCTTC. Its protein product is CASSYLRQAHYGYTF.